This is a list of T cell receptor beta chains from one sample in a study of blood T cell repertoires in COVID-19. Only in-frame clones appear in the TCRdb table, and some are missing; sequencing was by immunoSEQ multiplex PCR. The data contain tens of thousands of clones, 65% to 90% of them singletons. The specimen sequenced was peripheral blood. These receptors all stem from a man of 80 years or more with acute or convalescent COVID-19. The CDR3 runs from the conserved cysteine through the conserved F or W. The D gene is left open where the match is weak. Not all rows give a size; the values are once, few, many and, for expanded clones, a class.

D	V	J	size	DNA	CDR3
TRBD1	TRBV5-4	TRBJ2-5	-	TGTGCCAGCAGCTTAAAGGGGGCCGGGGAGACCCAGTACTTC	CASSLKGAGETQYF
-	TRBV6-5	TRBJ1-1	-	TGTGCCAGCAGTCCGCCCGACAGGGAAGCTTTCTTT	CASSPPDREAFF
-	TRBV19	TRBJ2-1	-	TGTGCCAGTAGTACCCCACGTGACAGTAGGTTCTCCTACAATGAGCAGTTCTTC	CASSTPRDSRFSYNEQFF
TRBD1	TRBV4-3	TRBJ2-1	once	TGCGCCAGCAGCCAAGATTGGGGACAGGGGGGTTCCTACAATGAGCAGTTCTTC	CASSQDWGQGGSYNEQFF
TRBD1	TRBV30	TRBJ1-5	-	TGTGCCTGGAAGGGACAGAACATTAATCAGCCCCAGCATTTT	CAWKGQNINQPQHF
-	TRBV7-2	TRBJ1-5	once	TGTGCCAGCAGCTTAAGCCAGGGCTACCAGCCCCAGCATTTT	CASSLSQGYQPQHF
TRBD1	TRBV27	TRBJ1-6	-	TGTGCCAGCAGTTTAGACAGGGTAGGATCACCCCTCCACTTT	CASSLDRVGSPLHF
-	TRBV2	TRBJ2-3	-	TGTGCCAGCAGTGGCGGGATTAGCACAGATACGCAGTATTTT	CASSGGISTDTQYF
-	TRBV18	TRBJ1-2	-	TGTGCCAGCTCCCAACAGGGATACGGAGGCTACACCTTC	CASSQQGYGGYTF
TRBD2	TRBV6-5	TRBJ2-1	-	TGTGCCAGCAGACTAGCGGGAGGAAATGAGCAGTTCTTC	CASRLAGGNEQFF
-	TRBV11-2	TRBJ1-2	-	TGTGCCAGCAGCCTTAACGGGGTAGCAAACTATGGCTACACCTTC	CASSLNGVANYGYTF
TRBD1	TRBV30	TRBJ2-7	-	TGTGCCTGGAGGCGGACAGGCCCGAGCGAGCAGTACTTC	CAWRRTGPSEQYF
-	TRBV9	TRBJ2-3	-	TGTGCCAGCAGCGTAGGACTTCCCCAGACAGATACGCAGTATTTT	CASSVGLPQTDTQYF
-	TRBV7-2	TRBJ2-1	-	TGTGCCAGCAGCGCCCAATTACACCAGTTCTTC	CASSAQLHQFF
-	TRBV11-3	TRBJ1-1	-	TGTGCCAGCAGCTTAACCAGTCTCAACACTGAAGCTTTCTTT	CASSLTSLNTEAFF
TRBD1	TRBV2	TRBJ1-1	-	TGTGCCAGCAGTGAAGCGCGGGGAGGGACAGGGGGTACTGAAGCTTTCTTT	CASSEARGGTGGTEAFF
-	TRBV2	TRBJ2-5	-	TGTGCCAGCCGACTAGAATGGCAAGAGACCCAGTACTTC	CASRLEWQETQYF
-	TRBV7-8	TRBJ2-4	-	TGTGCCAGCAGCTTAGCGGCTAGCGAGGAGGGCATTCAGTACTTC	CASSLAASEEGIQYF
-	TRBV19	TRBJ1-6	once	TGTGCCAGTAGTATGTTAAAGGGAGGCGATTCACCCCTCCACTTT	CASSMLKGGDSPLHF
TRBD1	TRBV27	TRBJ1-6	-	TGTGCCAGCAGTTTATACGGTTGGGGACAGGGGAATTCACCCCTCCACTTT	CASSLYGWGQGNSPLHF
-	TRBV7-2	TRBJ2-2	-	TGTGCCAGCAGCCCTCCCGGACTCAACACCGGGGAGCTGTTTTTT	CASSPPGLNTGELFF
-	TRBV27	TRBJ2-7	-	TGTGCCAGCACCCTTAGTCCTTGGGGCTCTCACGAGCAGTACTTC	CASTLSPWGSHEQYF
TRBD1	TRBV24-1	TRBJ1-2	-	TGTGCCACCAGTGAAACCGGGACAGGGGCCACCTATGGCTACACCTTC	CATSETGTGATYGYTF
-	TRBV11-3	TRBJ2-3	-	TGTGCCAGCAGCTTAGGATCGAGCGCGCAGTATTTT	CASSLGSSAQYF
TRBD1	TRBV2	TRBJ2-2	-	TGTGCCAGCAGTGACGGGGACAGGGGGTCCACCGGGGAGCTGTTTTTT	CASSDGDRGSTGELFF
-	TRBV18	TRBJ1-1	-	TGTGCCAGCTCCCTAAATGGGGAGCACCTCAGCGACACTGAAGCTTTCTTT	CASSLNGEHLSDTEAFF
-	TRBV5-4	TRBJ2-2	-	TGTGCCAGCAATTCGAAGACACCGAACACCGGGGAGCTGTTTTTT	CASNSKTPNTGELFF
TRBD2	TRBV28	TRBJ2-7	few	TGTGCCAGCAGACCAAGCGGGAGGGGCTACGAGCAGTACTTC	CASRPSGRGYEQYF
TRBD1	TRBV2	TRBJ1-1	-	TGTGCCAGCAGTGGGACAGGTATCACTGAAGCTTTCTTT	CASSGTGITEAFF
-	TRBV2	TRBJ2-1	-	TGTGCCAGCAGTGTGAGTCTTCGGCAGTTCTTC	CASSVSLRQFF
TRBD2	TRBV2	TRBJ2-1	-	TGTGCCAGCAGCCCGACTAGCGGGAGGGCGATTGAGCAGTTCTTC	CASSPTSGRAIEQFF
TRBD1	TRBV28	TRBJ2-7	-	TGTGCCAGCAGGGGACAGCTATACGAGCAGTACTTC	CASRGQLYEQYF
-	TRBV27	TRBJ1-2	-	TGTGCCAGCAGTTTTTCGAGGGATCCCCATAACTATGGCTACACCTTC	CASSFSRDPHNYGYTF
TRBD2	TRBV29-1	TRBJ2-7	few	TGCAGCGTTGTACCTAGCGGGATCACGGAGCAGTACTTC	CSVVPSGITEQYF
TRBD1	TRBV4-2	TRBJ1-3	-	TGTGCCAGCAGCCAGTCAGGGGGAAGCTCTGGAAACACCATATATTTT	CASSQSGGSSGNTIYF
TRBD1	TRBV3-1/TRBV3-2	TRBJ2-1	-	TGTGCCAGCAGCCCGACAGGGAGCTCCTACAATGAGCAGTTCTTC	CASSPTGSSYNEQFF